This T cell receptor (beta chain) was profiled in a study of cytomegalovirus exposure and HLA in healthy donors. Study at large: Membership in the Caucasian-associated ancestry cluster was found for about four fifths of 398 genotyped donors.

Trimming cost V 2 bases and J 6 bases, with 11 bases left between them. CDR3 length equals 13 residues. Germline assignment: CDR1 SGHTA and CDR2 FQGNSA. The sample holds a few counts of this clone. Its antigen remains unidentified. Overall study findings and caveats: When the data were analyzed later, several of the most significant clusters appeared to be linked to common viral pathogens.

The PCR contained 60 Vbeta and 13 Jbeta primers. Sequencing used immunoSEQ multiplex PCR; TCRdb keeps in-frame clones, though not all of them. The data show about 120,000 clones, approximately 75% seen once. This sequence was found in a man aged 35 to 55 in good health and CMV-seronegative. The specimen sequenced was PBMCs. The rearrangement links TRBV7-2 to TRBJ2-7; a possible D gene is TRBD1 (5 bases). The chain's CDR3 is CASSLKGHGEQYF. The CDR3, as DNA: TGTGCCAGCAGCTTAAAAGGACATGGCGAGCAGTACTTC. Using reference TRBV7-2 and TRBJ2-7 for the parts outside the CDR3, the full variable domain is GAGVSQSPSNKVTEKGKDVELRCDPISGHTALYWYRQSLGQGLEFLIYFQGNSAPDKSGLPSDRFSAERTGGSVSTLTIQRTQQEDSAVYLCASSLKGHGEQYFGPGTRLTVT.